This is a list of T cell receptor beta chains from one sample in a study of patients and donors after allogeneic stem cell transplantation. TCRdb re-derived calls from the RT-PCR reads in MiXCR, one entry per CDR3 protein. The sample lists some 960,000 distinct CDR3 sequences, roughly 18% seen once, with around 5.5% in the top ten. Sequencing input: blood, either unsorted or a sorted T cell fraction (not recorded which). Receptors were obtained from a human donor who was either an allogeneic HSCT recipient or a stem cell or donor lymphocyte infusion donor (not recorded which). It is not recorded whose cells these are; they may come from a transplant donor. The CDR3 runs from the conserved cysteine through the conserved F or W. The D gene is left open where the match is weak. Clone size is given for some rows only: seen once, a few or many times, or a class if the clone is expanded.

TRBV20-1	TRBJ1-3	NA	NA	CSARTHIEGNTIYF	TGCAGTGCTAGGACCCATATCGAGGGAAACACCATATATTTT
TRBV20-1	TRBJ1-3	few	NA	CSASGVSGNTIYF	TGCAGTGCTAGCGGGGTCTCTGGAAACACCATATATTTT
TRBV4-1	TRBJ2-3	NA	NA	CASSHTTANTDTQYF	TGCGCCAGCAGCCATACTACGGCTAACACAGATACGCAGTATTTT
TRBV7-9	TRBJ2-7	few	TRBD2	CASSPPSGRNHYEQYF	TGTGCCAGCAGCCCCCCTAGCGGGAGGAACCACTACGAGCAGTACTTC
TRBV13	TRBJ2-7	NA	NA	CASSLTNLPGSYEQYF	TGTGCCAGCAGCTTAACAAACCTCCCCGGCTCCTACGAGCAGTACTTC
TRBV7-7	TRBJ2-3	few	NA	CASSLDGSRTDTQYF	TGTGCTAGCAGCTTAGATGGCAGCCGCACAGATACGCAGTATTTT
TRBV12-3/TRBV12-4	TRBJ2-1	NA	NA	CASSSSEGRFNNEQFF	TGTGCCAGCAGTAGCTCCGAGGGCCGGTTCAACAATGAGCAGTTCTTC
TRBV6-2/TRBV6-3	TRBJ2-5	few	NA	CASSRNRETQYF	TGTGCCAGCAGTCGTAATCGGGAGACCCAGTACTTC
TRBV9	TRBJ2-5	NA	TRBD2	CASSVGTSGIQETQYF	TGTGCCAGCAGCGTAGGGACTAGCGGGATACAAGAGACCCAGTACTTC
TRBV6-1	TRBJ1-5	NA	TRBD1	CASRSDRAEGNQPQHF	TGTGCCAGCAGATCGGACAGGGCCGAGGGCAATCAGCCCCAGCATTTT
TRBV18	TRBJ1-4	few	TRBD1	CASSPRTGKNEKLFF	TGTGCCAGCTCACCACGGACAGGGAAAAATGAAAAACTGTTTTTT
TRBV12-3/TRBV12-4	TRBJ1-1	few	NA	CASSFGDGYTEAFF	TGTGCCAGCAGTTTTGGGGATGGGTACACTGAAGCTTTCTTT
TRBV7-9	TRBJ2-3	few	NA	CASSPTRDFGLTDTQYF	TGTGCCAGCAGCCCCACCCGGGACTTCGGACTCACAGATACGCAGTATTTT
TRBV6-5	TRBJ2-5	NA	TRBD2	CASSYIRGTSTQETQYF	TGTGCCAGCAGTTACATCAGAGGGACTAGCACCCAAGAGACCCAGTACTTC
TRBV14	TRBJ1-2	NA	TRBD1	CASSQQDRGYTF	TGTGCCAGCAGCCAACAGGACAGGGGCTACACCTTC
TRBV12-3/TRBV12-4	TRBJ2-1	many	NA	CASSLGRLHNEQFF	TGTGCCAGCAGTTTAGGAAGACTACACAATGAGCAGTTCTTC
TRBV30	TRBJ1-1	NA	NA	CAWTPIGSVNTEAFF	TGTGCCTGGACGCCCATCGGGTCGGTTAACACTGAAGCTTTCTTT
TRBV6-1	TRBJ1-3	few	TRBD1	CASSPRGTASGNTIYF	TGTGCCAGCAGCCCCCGAGGGACAGCCTCTGGAAACACCATATATTTT